A single sample gave rise to the 8 T cell receptor beta chains below, sequenced in a study of cytomegalovirus exposure and HLA in healthy donors. 13 Jbeta primers and 60 Vbeta primers were used for the PCR. TCRdb keeps only in-frame clones here, not all; method: immunoSEQ multiplex PCR. In the table there are approximately 140,000 clones, about 85% of which are singletons. Material: PBMCs. The source is a boy under 18 in good health and CMV-seronegative.

V usage is TRBV19 and J usage is TRBJ1-1; D ambiguous. Deletions cut 3 bases from V and 4 bases from J, with 12 bases between. The CDR3 loop spans 14 amino acids. In germline, CDR1 is LNHDA, CDR2 SQIVND (reference sequence). The CDR3 nucleotides are TGTGCCAGTAGTATGGGCTCGTCGGTCACTGAAGCTTTCTTT. It is translated as CASSMGSSVTEAFF.

The chain is built from TRBV29-1 and TRBJ2-1; 12 nucleotides agree with TRBD2. Trimming took 4 bases from V and 0 from J; bases not matched to a gene: 7. CDR3 length: 17 residues. The germline V gene has CDR1 SQVTM and CDR2 ANQGSEA. The chain's CDR3 is CSVVGLAGRSSYNEQFF. CDR3 DNA sequence: TGCAGCGTTGTGGGACTAGCGGGCAGGAGCTCCTACAATGAGCAGTTCTTC.

CDR3 residues: CASPIEDISGNTIYF. The CDR3, as DNA: TGTGCCAGCCCGATTGAAGACATCTCTGGAAACACCATATATTTT. V and J are TRBV27 and TRBJ1-3; the D is unclear. The CDR3 runs to 15 residues. Trimming pared 8 bases from V and 0 bases from J, leaving 14 bases between. Germline values: CDR1 MNHEY, CDR2 SMNVEV (reference sequence).

This rearrangement joins TRBV6-1 to TRBJ1-2, with 8 bases lining up with TRBD1. CDR1 and CDR2 from the germline V gene are MNHNS and SASEGT. This CDR3 region has 16 residues. Trimming took 4 bases from V and 4 from J; bases not matched to a gene: 11. The CDR3 region has the DNA TGTGCCAGCAGTGTAATTCCCCAAGGGACAGGCTATGGCTACACCTTC. Protein product: CASSVIPQGTGYGYTF.

The genes are TRBV6-1 and TRBJ2-2, with 9 bases matching TRBD2. CDR1 is MNHNS, CDR2 SASEGT, per germline. The CDR3 contains 17 residues. The J segment lost 7 bases and the V segment lost 3 bases, leaving 12 bases of the junction unmatched. The CDR3 is CASSDIKRGVYGGELFF. The CDR3 coding sequence is TGTGCCAGCAGTGATATCAAGCGGGGGGTTTACGGCGGGGAGCTGTTTTTT.

In nucleotides, the CDR3 is TGTGCCAGCTCACCACCGGGACTAGCGGGAGTACACGAGCAGTACTTC. Translation: CASSPPGLAGVHEQYF. This chain connects TRBV18 to TRBJ2-7; 14 nucleotides match TRBD2. V shed 0 bases, J shed 5 bases, and the junction held 3 bases outside the gene matches. The germline V gene encodes CDR1 KGHSH and CDR2 LQKENI. The CDR3 runs to 16 residues.

The rearrangement links TRBV5-1 to TRBJ1-4; D may be TRBD1 (5 bases). Trimming removed 2 bases from V and 4 bases from J, with 9 bases in between. Germline CDR1 is SGHRS and CDR2 is YFSETQ. This CDR3 has 14 residues. The CDR3, as DNA: TGCGCCAGCAGCTTAGGCAGGGATAATGAAAAACTGTTTTTT. Amino acid sequence: CASSLGRDNEKLFF.

The chain carries TRBV10-3 and TRBJ2-1; tentative D call: TRBD1 (6 bases). The CDR3 has 16 amino acids. Trimming pared 0 bases from V and 9 bases from J, leaving 18 bases between. The germline V gene has CDR1 ENHRY and CDR2 SYGVKD. For the CDR3, the DNA is TGTGCCATCAGTGAGTCCGGGACCAACGAGGGGGTTGAGCAGTTCTTC. It is translated as CAISESGTNEGVEQFF.